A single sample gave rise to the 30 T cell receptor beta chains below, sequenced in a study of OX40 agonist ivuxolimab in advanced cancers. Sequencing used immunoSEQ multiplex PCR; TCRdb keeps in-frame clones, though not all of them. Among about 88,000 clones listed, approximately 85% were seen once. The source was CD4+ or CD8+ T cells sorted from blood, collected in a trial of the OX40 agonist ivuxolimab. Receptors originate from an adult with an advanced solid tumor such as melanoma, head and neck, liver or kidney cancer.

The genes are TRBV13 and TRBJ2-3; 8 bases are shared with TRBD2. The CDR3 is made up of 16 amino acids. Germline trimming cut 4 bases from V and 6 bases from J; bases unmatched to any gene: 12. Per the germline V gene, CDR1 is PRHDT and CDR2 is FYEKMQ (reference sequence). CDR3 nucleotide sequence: TGTGCCAGCAGCTCCTACCGAACGGGGGGGCGGGATACGCAGTATTTT. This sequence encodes CASSSYRTGGRDTQYF.

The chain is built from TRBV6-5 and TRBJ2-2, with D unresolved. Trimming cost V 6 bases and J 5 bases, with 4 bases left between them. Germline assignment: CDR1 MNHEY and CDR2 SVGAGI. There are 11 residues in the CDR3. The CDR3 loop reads CASRTTGELFF. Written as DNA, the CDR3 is TGTGCCAGCAGGACAACCGGGGAGCTGTTTTTT.

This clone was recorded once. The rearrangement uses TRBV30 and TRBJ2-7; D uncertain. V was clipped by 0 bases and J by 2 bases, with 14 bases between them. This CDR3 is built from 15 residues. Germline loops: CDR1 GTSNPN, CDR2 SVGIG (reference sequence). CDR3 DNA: TGTGCCTGGAGTGTCCCCTTACTGGCCCCCTACGAGCAGTACGTC. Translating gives CAWSVPLLAPYEQYV.

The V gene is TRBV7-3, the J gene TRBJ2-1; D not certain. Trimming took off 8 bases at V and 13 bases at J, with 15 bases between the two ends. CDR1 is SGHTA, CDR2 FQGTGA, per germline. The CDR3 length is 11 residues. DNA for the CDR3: TGTGCCAGCGGGTTGAAATTGAATCAGTTCTTC. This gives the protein CASGLKLNQFF.

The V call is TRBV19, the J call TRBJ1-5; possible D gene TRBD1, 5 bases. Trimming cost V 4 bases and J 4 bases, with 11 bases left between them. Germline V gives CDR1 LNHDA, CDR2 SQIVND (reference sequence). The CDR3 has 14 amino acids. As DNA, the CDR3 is TGTGCCAGTAGTACCCAGGGCTCTAATCAGCCCCAGCATTTT. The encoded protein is CASSTQGSNQPQHF.

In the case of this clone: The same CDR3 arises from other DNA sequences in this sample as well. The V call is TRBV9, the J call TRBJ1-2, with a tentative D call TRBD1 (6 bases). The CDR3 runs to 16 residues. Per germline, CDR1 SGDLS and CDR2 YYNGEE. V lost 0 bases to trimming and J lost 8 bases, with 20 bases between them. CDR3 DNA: TGTGCCAGCAGCGTAGAAGGGCGGTCGGAAAGGGGGGGCTACACCTTC. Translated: CASSVEGRSERGGYTF.

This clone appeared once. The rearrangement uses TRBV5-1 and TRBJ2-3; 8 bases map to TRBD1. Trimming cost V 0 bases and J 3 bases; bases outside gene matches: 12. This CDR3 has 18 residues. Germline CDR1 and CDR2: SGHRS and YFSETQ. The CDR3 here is CASSLARTGIGRTDTQYF. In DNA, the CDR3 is TGCGCCAGCAGCTTGGCCCGGACAGGGATCGGGCGGACAGATACGCAGTATTTT.

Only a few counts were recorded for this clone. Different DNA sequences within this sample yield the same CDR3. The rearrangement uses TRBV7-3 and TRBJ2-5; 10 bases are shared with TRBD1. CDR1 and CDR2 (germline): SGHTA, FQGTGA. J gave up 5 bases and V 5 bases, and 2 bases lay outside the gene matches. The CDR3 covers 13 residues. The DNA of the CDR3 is TGTGCCAGCAGCCCGGGACAGGGGGAGACCCAGTACTTC. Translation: CASSPGQGETQYF.

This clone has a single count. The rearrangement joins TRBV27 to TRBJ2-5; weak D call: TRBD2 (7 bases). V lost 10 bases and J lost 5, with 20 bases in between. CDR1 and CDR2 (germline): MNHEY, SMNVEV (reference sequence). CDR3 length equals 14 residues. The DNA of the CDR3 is TGTGCCATCCCCTCTTTTAGGGGGGGGGAGACCCAGTACTTC. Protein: CAIPSFRGGETQYF.

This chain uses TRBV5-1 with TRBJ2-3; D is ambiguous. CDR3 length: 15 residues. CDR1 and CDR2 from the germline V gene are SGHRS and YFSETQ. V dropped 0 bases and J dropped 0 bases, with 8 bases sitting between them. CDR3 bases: TGCGCCAGCAGCTTGGGGCAGGCAAGCACAGATACGCAGTATTTT. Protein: CASSLGQASTDTQYF.

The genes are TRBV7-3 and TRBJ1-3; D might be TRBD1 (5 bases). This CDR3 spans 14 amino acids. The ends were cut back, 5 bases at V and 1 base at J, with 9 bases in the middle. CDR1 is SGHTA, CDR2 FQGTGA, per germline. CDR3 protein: CASSPGASGNTIYF. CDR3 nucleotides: TGTGCCAGCAGCCCTGGGGCGTCTGGAAACACCATATATTTT. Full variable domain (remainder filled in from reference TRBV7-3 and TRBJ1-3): GAGVSQTPSNKVTEKGKYVELRCDPISGHTALYWYRQSLGQGPEFLIYFQGTGAADDSGLPNDRFFAVRPEGSVSTLKIQRTERGDSAVYLCASSPGASGNTIYFGEGSWLTVV.

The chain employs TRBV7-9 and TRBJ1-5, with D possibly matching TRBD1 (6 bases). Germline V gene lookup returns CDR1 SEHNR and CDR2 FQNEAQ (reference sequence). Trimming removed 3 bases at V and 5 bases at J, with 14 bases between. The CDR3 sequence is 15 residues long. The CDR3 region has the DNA TGTGCCAGCAGCTTGGGGGGGGCTGGTGATCAGCCCCAGCATTTT. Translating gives CASSLGGAGDQPQHF.

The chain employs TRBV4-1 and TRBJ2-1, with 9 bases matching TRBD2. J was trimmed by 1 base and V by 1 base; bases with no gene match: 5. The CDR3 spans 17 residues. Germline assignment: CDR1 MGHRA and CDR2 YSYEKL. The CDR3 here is CASSQGSGGMSYNEQFF. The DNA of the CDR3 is TGCGCCAGCAGCCAAGGGAGCGGGGGGATGTCCTACAATGAGCAGTTCTTC.

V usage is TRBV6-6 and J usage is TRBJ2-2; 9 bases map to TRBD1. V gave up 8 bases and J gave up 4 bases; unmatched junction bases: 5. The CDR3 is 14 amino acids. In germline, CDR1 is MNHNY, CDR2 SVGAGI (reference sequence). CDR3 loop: CASRDRDITGELFF. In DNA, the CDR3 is TGTGCCAGCCGGGACAGGGACATCACCGGGGAGCTGTTTTTT.

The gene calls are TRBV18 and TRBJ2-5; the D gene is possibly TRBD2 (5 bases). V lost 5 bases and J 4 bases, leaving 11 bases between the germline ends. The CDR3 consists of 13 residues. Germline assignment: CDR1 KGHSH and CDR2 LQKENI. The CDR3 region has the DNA TGTGCCAGCTCAGTAGGGAGCCGAGAGACCCAGTACTTC. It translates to CASSVGSRETQYF.

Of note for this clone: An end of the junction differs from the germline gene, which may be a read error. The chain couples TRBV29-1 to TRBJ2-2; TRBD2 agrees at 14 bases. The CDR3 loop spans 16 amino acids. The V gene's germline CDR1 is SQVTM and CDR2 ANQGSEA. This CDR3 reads CSVSGTSGSYTGGLFF. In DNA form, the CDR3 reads TGCAGCGTTTCCGGGACTAGCGGGAGTTACACCGGGGGGCTGTTTTTT.

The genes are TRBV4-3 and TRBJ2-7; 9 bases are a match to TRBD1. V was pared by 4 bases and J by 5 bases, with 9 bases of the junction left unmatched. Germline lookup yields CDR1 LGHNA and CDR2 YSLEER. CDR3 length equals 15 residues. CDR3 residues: CASSRTGTGIDEQYF. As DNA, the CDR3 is TGCGCCAGCAGCCGCACCGGGACAGGGATCGACGAGCAGTACTTC.

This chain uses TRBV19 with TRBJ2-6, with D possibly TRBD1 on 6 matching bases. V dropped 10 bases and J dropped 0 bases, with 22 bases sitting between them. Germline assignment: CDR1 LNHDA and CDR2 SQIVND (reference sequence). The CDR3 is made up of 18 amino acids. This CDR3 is CATRGQGTSGSGANVLTF. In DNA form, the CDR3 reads TGTGCCACCCGTGGGCAGGGGACCTCGGGCTCTGGGGCCAACGTCCTGACTTTC.

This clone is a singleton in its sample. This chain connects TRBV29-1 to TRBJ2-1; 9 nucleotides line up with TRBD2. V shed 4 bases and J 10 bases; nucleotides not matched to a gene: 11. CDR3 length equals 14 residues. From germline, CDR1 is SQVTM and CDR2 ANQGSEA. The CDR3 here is CSVGALSRGGEQFF. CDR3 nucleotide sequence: TGCAGCGTTGGGGCCCTTTCGCGGGGGGGAGAGCAGTTCTTC.

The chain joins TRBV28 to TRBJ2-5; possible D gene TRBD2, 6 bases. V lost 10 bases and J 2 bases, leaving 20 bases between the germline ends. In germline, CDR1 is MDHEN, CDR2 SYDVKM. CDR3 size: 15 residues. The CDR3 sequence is CATQRHNSGQETQYF. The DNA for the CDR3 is TGTGCCACCCAAAGACACAATAGCGGACAAGAGACCCAGTACTTC.

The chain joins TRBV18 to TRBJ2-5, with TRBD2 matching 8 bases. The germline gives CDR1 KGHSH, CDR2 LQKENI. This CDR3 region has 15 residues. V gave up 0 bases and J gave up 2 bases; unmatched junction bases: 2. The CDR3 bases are TGTGCCAGCTCACCACCTGCGGGGGGACAAGAGACCCAGTACTTC. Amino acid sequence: CASSPPAGGQETQYF.

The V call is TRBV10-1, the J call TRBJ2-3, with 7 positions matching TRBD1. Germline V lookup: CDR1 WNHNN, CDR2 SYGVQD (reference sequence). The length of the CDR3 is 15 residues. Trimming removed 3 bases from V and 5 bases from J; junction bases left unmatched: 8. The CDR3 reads CASSERDRELDTQYF. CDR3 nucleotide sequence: TGCGCCAGCAGTGAAAGGGACAGAGAGTTAGATACGCAGTATTTT.

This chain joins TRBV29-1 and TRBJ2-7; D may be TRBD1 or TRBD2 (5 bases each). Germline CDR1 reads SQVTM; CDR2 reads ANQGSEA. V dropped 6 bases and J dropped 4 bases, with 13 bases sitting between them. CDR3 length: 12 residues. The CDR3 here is CSVIGDGYEQYV. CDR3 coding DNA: TGCAGCGTAATAGGGGACGGATACGAGCAGTACGTC.

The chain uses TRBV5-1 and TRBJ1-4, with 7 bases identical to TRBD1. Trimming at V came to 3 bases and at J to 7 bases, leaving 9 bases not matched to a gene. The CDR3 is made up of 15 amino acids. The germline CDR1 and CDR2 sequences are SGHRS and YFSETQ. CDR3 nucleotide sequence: TGCGCCAGCAGCTCCGCCCTACAGGGGCTTGAAAAACTGTTTTTT. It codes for CASSSALQGLEKLFF. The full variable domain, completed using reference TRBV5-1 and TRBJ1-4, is KAGVTQTPRYLIKTRGQQVTLSCSPISGHRSVSWYQQTPGQGLQFLFEYFSETQRNKGNFPGRFSGRQFSNSRSEMNVSTLELGDSALYLCASSSALQGLEKLFFGSGTQLSVL.

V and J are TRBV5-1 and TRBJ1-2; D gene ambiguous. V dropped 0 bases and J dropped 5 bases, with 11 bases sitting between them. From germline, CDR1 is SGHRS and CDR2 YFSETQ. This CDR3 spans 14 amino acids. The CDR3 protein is CASSLEPELYGYTF. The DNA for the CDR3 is TGCGCCAGCAGCTTGGAACCGGAACTATATGGCTACACCTTC.

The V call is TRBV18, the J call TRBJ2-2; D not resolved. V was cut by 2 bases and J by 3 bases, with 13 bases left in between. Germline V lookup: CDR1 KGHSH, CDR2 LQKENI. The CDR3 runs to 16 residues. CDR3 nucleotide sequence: TGTGCCAGCTCACCAGGTCCACTAACTTACACCGGGGAGCTGTTTTTT. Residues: CASSPGPLTYTGELFF.

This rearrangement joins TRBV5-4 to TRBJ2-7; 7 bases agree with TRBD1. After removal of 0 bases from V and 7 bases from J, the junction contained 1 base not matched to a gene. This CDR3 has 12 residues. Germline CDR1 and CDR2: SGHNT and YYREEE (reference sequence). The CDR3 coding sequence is TGTGCCAGCAGCTTGGGACAGGGAGAGCAGTACGTC. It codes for CASSLGQGEQYV.

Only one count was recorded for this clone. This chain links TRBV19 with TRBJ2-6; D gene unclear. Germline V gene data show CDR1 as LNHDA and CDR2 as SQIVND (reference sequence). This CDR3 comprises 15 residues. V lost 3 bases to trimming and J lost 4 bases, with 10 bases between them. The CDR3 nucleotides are TGTGCCAGTAGTATTTCGGGCATCGGGGCCAACGTCCTGACTTTC. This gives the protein CASSISGIGANVLTF.

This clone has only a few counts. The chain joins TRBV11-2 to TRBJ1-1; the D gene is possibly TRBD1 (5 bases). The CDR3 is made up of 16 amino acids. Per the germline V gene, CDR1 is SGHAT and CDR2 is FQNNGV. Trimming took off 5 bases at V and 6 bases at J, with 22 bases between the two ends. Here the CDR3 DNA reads TGTGCCAGCAGCCCCAGGCTAGGGGAACATATCGCTGAAGCTTTCTTT. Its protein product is CASSPRLGEHIAEAFF.

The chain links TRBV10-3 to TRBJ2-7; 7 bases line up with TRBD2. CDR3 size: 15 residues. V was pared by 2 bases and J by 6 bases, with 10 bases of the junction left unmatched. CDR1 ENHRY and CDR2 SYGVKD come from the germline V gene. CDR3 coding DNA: TGTGCCATCAGTGAGAGTGGGAGGGCCTGGGTCGAGCAGTACTTC. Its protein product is CAISESGRAWVEQYF.